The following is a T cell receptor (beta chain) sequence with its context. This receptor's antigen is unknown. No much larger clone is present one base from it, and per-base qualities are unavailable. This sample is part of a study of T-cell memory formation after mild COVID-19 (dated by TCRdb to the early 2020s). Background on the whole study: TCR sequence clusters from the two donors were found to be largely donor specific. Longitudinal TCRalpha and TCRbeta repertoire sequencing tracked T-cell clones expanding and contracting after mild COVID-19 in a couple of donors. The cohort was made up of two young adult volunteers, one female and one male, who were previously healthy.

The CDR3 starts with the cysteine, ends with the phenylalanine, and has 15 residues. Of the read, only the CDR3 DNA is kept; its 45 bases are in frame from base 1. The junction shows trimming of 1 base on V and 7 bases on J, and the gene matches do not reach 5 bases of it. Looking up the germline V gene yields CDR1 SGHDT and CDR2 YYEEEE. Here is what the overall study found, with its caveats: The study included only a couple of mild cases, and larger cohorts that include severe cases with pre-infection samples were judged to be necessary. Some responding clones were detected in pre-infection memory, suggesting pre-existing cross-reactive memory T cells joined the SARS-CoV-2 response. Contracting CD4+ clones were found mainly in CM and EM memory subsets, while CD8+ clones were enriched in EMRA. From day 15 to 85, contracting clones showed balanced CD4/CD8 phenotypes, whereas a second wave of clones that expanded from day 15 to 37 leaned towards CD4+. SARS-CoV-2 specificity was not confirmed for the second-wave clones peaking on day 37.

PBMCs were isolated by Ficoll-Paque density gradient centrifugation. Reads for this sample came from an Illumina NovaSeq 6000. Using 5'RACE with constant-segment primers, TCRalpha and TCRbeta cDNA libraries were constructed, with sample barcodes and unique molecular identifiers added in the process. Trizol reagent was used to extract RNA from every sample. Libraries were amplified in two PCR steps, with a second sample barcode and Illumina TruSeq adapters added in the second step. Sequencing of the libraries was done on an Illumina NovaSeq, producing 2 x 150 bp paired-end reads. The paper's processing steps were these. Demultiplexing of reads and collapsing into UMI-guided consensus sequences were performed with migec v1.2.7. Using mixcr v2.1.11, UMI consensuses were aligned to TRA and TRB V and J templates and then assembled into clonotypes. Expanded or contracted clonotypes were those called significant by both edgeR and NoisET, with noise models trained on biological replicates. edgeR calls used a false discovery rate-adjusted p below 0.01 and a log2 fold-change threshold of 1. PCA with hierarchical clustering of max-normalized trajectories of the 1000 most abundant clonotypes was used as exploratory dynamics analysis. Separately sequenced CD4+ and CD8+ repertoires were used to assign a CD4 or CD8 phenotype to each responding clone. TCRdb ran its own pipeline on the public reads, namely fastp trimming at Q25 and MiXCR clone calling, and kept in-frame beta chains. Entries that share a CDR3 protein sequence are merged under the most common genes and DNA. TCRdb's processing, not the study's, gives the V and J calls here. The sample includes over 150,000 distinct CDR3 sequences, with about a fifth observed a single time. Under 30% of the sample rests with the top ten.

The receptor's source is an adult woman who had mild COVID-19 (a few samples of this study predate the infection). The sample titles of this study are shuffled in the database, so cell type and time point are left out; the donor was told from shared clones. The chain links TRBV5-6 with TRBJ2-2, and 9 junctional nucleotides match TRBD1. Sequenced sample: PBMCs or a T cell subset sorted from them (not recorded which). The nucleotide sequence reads TGTGCCAGCAGCTTGATCGAGGACAGGGGCGGGGAGCTGTTTTTT. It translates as CASSLIEDRGGELFF.